The 16 T cell receptor beta chains below were found in one sample sequenced in a study of CXCR3-negative and CXCR3-positive naive CD8 T cells. UMI labels and 5' RACE were used to prepare the TRB cDNA libraries. TCRdb re-called the 5' RACE reads and shows each CDR3 protein once, DNA omitted. The listing contains more than 35,000 distinct CDR3 sequences. The specimen sequenced was memory CD8+ T cells from blood. Receptors originate from a human donor in good health. Some clones in this sample may be carry-over from other donors' samples.

The rearrangement links TRBV6-2 or TRBV6-3 to TRBJ2-3; the D gene TCRdb calls, TRBD2, cannot be checked with no DNA. This CDR3 has 15 amino acids. Germline V gene lookup returns CDR1 MNHEY and CDR2 SVGEGT. The CDR3 here is CASSYFSGAADTQYF.

The chain recombines TRBV10-3 with TRBJ2-7. The CDR3 is 14 amino acids. From germline, CDR1 is ENHRY and CDR2 SYGVKD. The CDR3 sequence: CAISEPDPLYEQYF.

This chain links TRBV29-1 with TRBJ2-6. The CDR3 loop spans 13 amino acids. The V gene's germline CDR1 is SQVTM and CDR2 ANQGSEA. Here the CDR3 reads CSVVGAGANVLTF.

V is TRBV20-1 and J is TRBJ2-7; TCRdb's assignment of TRBD1 cannot be checked, as there is no DNA. Germline CDR1 and CDR2: DFQATT and SNEGSKA (reference sequence). This CDR3 is built from 11 residues. CDR3 region: CSAPQGFEQYF.

V and J are TRBV6-1 and TRBJ2-3; TCRdb's assignment of TRBD2 cannot be checked, as there is no DNA. The CDR3 loop spans 15 amino acids. Germline V lookup: CDR1 MNHNS, CDR2 SASEGT. CDR3 amino acids: CASSEASGGPDTQYF.

The V call is TRBV23-1, the J call TRBJ1-2; lacking DNA, the TRBD1 call made by TCRdb goes unchecked. TRBV23-1 is recorded as an ORF, its role being uncertain. There are 20 residues in the CDR3. The chain's CDR3 is CASSQSITRTGTGSDYGYTF.

This chain uses TRBV29-1 with TRBJ2-1; TCRdb's D gene call, TRBD1, goes unchecked for lack of DNA. The CDR3 contains 16 residues. The germline V gene encodes CDR1 SQVTM and CDR2 ANQGSEA. The CDR3 is CSVEGIGTGQINEQFF.

The V and J genes are TRBV5-5 and TRBJ2-1; there is no DNA to check the TCRdb D call of TRBD1. Germline V CDR1 and CDR2: SGHKS, YYEKEE (reference sequence). The CDR3 consists of 14 residues. The CDR3 loop reads CASSRDSDYNEQFF.

The genes are TRBV5-5 and TRBJ2-1; absent DNA, TCRdb's TRBD2 call cannot be checked. Germline V gene sequence: CDR1 SGHKS, CDR2 YYEKEE (reference sequence). The CDR3 spans 22 residues. The CDR3 loop reads CASSAPGLAGDGERPTYNEQFF.

This chain connects TRBV20-1 to TRBJ1-2; with no DNA, the TCRdb D assignment of TRBD1 cannot be verified. The germline V gene has CDR1 DFQATT and CDR2 SNEGSKA (reference sequence). The CDR3 loop spans 13 amino acids. The CDR3 here is CSARPRQFWGYTF.

The genes are TRBV12-3 or TRBV12-4 and TRBJ2-7. The CDR3 extends over 11 amino acids. Here the CDR3 reads CASSFAYEQYF.

By frequency, this clonotype registers medium-sized. V gene TRBV4-2 combines with J gene TRBJ1-1; the D call of TRBD1 rests on TCRdb alone, since no DNA is present to check it. The CDR3 runs 17 residues. CDR1 is LGHNA, CDR2 YNFKEQ, per germline. CDR3 protein: CASSQDEGGTGGTEAFF.

V and J are TRBV24-1 and TRBJ2-1; TCRdb proposes TRBD1, but this gene call is untestable without DNA. The CDR3 covers 15 residues. Germline CDR1 KGHDR, CDR2 SFDVKD. CDR3 loop: CATSQGQSSYNEQFF.

The chain uses TRBV7-9 and TRBJ2-2. The CDR3 covers 13 residues. CDR1 and CDR2 (germline): SEHNR, FQNEAQ (reference sequence). CDR3 region: CASSLGESGELFF. Drawing the rest from reference TRBV7-9 and TRBJ2-2, the complete variable domain is DTGVSQNPRHKITKRGQNVTFRCDPISEHNRLYWYRQTLGQGPEFLTYFQNEAQLEKSRLLSDRFSAERPKGSFSTLEIQRTEQGDSAMYLCASSLGESGELFFGEGSRLTVL.

This clonotype is classed as medium-sized by frequency. The chain employs TRBV6-1 and TRBJ1-5; TCRdb indicates TRBD1, and absent DNA this call remains unverified. The CDR3 has 14 residues. The V gene's germline CDR1 is MNHNS and CDR2 SASEGT. This CDR3 reads CASSRDSLNQPQHF.

The V gene is TRBV7-9, the J gene TRBJ2-5. Germline lookup yields CDR1 SEHNR and CDR2 FQNEAQ (reference sequence). The CDR3 consists of 11 residues. The chain's CDR3 is CASSFLGTQYF.